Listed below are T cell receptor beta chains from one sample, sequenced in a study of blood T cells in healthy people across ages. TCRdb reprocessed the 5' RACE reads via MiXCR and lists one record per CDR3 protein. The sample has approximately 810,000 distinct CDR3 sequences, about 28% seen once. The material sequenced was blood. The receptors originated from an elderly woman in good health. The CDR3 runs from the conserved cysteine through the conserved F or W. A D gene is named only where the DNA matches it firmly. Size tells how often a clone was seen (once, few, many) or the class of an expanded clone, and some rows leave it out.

CDR3 protein: CASSATGGRQETQYF
CDR3 DNA: TGTGCCAGCAGCGCGACAGGGGGCCGGCAAGAGACCCAGTACTTC
D gene: TRBD1
V gene: TRBV9
J gene: TRBJ2-5
clone size: many

CDR3 protein: CASSLKTGVDYGYTF
CDR3 DNA: TGTGCCAGCAGCTTAAAGACAGGGGTGGACTATGGCTACACCTTC
D gene: TRBD1
V gene: TRBV5-6
J gene: TRBJ1-2
clone size: few

CDR3 protein: CASSPASVGSYNEQFF
CDR3 DNA: TGTGCCAGCTCACCGGCTAGCGTGGGCTCCTACAATGAGCAGTTCTTC
D gene: -
V gene: TRBV18
J gene: TRBJ2-1
clone size: few

CDR3 protein: CASSLGQGINTGELFF
CDR3 DNA: TGTGCCAGCAGTTTAGGACAGGGGATAAACACCGGGGAGCTGTTTTTT
D gene: TRBD1
V gene: TRBV12-3/TRBV12-4
J gene: TRBJ2-2
clone size: few

CDR3 protein: CSALRDQAQETQYF
CDR3 DNA: TGCAGTGCCCTCCGGGACCAAGCACAAGAGACCCAGTACTTC
D gene: -
V gene: TRBV20-1
J gene: TRBJ2-5
clone size: -

CDR3 protein: CASSPSGEVTQYF
CDR3 DNA: TGTGCCAGTAGTCCCTCCGGAGAAGTGACCCAGTACTTC
D gene: -
V gene: TRBV19
J gene: TRBJ2-5
clone size: -

CDR3 protein: CASSLDGGGVGKTQYF
CDR3 DNA: TGTGCCAGCAGTTTAGACGGCGGGGGGGTGGGAAAGACCCAGTACTTC
D gene: TRBD2
V gene: TRBV12-3/TRBV12-4
J gene: TRBJ2-5
clone size: many

CDR3 protein: CASSKNNYGYTF
CDR3 DNA: TGTGCCAGCAGCAAGAATAACTATGGCTACACCTTC
D gene: -
V gene: TRBV12-3/TRBV12-4
J gene: TRBJ1-2
clone size: few

CDR3 protein: CAGRGRSTDTQYF
CDR3 DNA: TGTGCCGGGCGGGGTAGGAGCACAGATACGCAGTATTTT
D gene: -
V gene: TRBV21-1
J gene: TRBJ2-3
clone size: few

CDR3 protein: CSADTGANYGYTF
CDR3 DNA: TGCAGTGCTGATACAGGTGCTAACTATGGCTACACCTTC
D gene: -
V gene: TRBV20-1
J gene: TRBJ1-2
clone size: -

CDR3 protein: CASSYPWDRPSYEQYF
CDR3 DNA: TGTGCCAGCAGTTACCCGTGGGACAGGCCGTCCTACGAGCAGTACTTC
D gene: TRBD1
V gene: TRBV6-2/TRBV6-3
J gene: TRBJ2-7
clone size: -

CDR3 protein: CASRLQGNRNSPLHF
CDR3 DNA: TGTGCCAGCAGGCTACAGGGGAACCGTAATTCACCCCTCCACTTT
D gene: TRBD1
V gene: TRBV2
J gene: TRBJ1-6
clone size: few

CDR3 protein: CASSSGQQPWEKLFF
CDR3 DNA: TGTGCCAGCAGTTCAGGACAGCAGCCCTGGGAAAAACTGTTTTTT
D gene: -
V gene: TRBV27
J gene: TRBJ1-4
clone size: few

CDR3 protein: CASSYGQAGTEAFF
CDR3 DNA: TGTGCCAGCAGTTACGGACAGGCGGGGACTGAAGCTTTCTTT
D gene: TRBD1
V gene: TRBV6-2/TRBV6-3
J gene: TRBJ1-1
clone size: few

CDR3 protein: CASSRTGSPDAQYF
CDR3 DNA: TGTGCCAGCAGCCGGACAGGGTCCCCAGATGCGCAATATTTT
D gene: TRBD1
V gene: TRBV12-3/TRBV12-4
J gene: TRBJ2-3
clone size: -

CDR3 protein: CSAFSYTRDRVAKNIQYF
CDR3 DNA: TGCAGTGCTTTTAGTTATACCCGGGACCGAGTAGCCAAAAACATTCAGTACTTC
D gene: -
V gene: TRBV20-1
J gene: TRBJ2-4
clone size: -

CDR3 protein: CASSTRTALYF
CDR3 DNA: TGTGCCAGCAGTACTAGGACGGCCCTATACTTT
D gene: -
V gene: TRBV12-3/TRBV12-4
J gene: TRBJ1-1
clone size: -

CDR3 protein: CASSPSGKSEAFF
CDR3 DNA: TGTGCCAGCAGCCCGTCAGGGAAGTCTGAAGCTTTCTTT
D gene: -
V gene: TRBV12-3/TRBV12-4
J gene: TRBJ1-1
clone size: few

CDR3 protein: CASSPRTGTGNYGYTF
CDR3 DNA: TGTGCCAGCAGCCCGCGAACAGGGACAGGGAACTATGGCTACACCTTC
D gene: TRBD1
V gene: TRBV7-2
J gene: TRBJ1-2
clone size: -

CDR3 protein: CASSASTQETQYF
CDR3 DNA: TGTGCCAGCAGCGCCTCTACCCAAGAGACCCAGTACTTC
D gene: -
V gene: TRBV7-9
J gene: TRBJ2-5
clone size: few

CDR3 protein: CASSPAQPTGGGYGYTF
CDR3 DNA: TGTGCCAGCTCACCCGCCCAACCCACAGGGGGCGGCTATGGCTACACCTTC
D gene: TRBD1
V gene: TRBV18
J gene: TRBJ1-2
clone size: -

CDR3 protein: CATGDRENSPLHF
CDR3 DNA: TGTGCCACCGGGGACCGAGAAAATTCACCCCTCCACTTT
D gene: -
V gene: TRBV27
J gene: TRBJ1-6
clone size: many

CDR3 protein: CSARARGARSYNEQFF
CDR3 DNA: TGCAGTGCTAGGGCCAGGGGGGCCCGCTCCTACAATGAGCAGTTCTTC
D gene: -
V gene: TRBV20-1
J gene: TRBJ2-1
clone size: many

CDR3 protein: CASSRGTGQGYQPQHF
CDR3 DNA: TGTGCCAGCAGCCGAGGGACGGGACAGGGATATCAGCCCCAGCATTTT
D gene: TRBD1
V gene: TRBV14
J gene: TRBJ1-5
clone size: -

CDR3 protein: CASSFDGREQYF
CDR3 DNA: TGTGCCAGCAGCTTTGACGGCAGAGAGCAGTACTTC
D gene: -
V gene: TRBV7-9
J gene: TRBJ2-7
clone size: many

CDR3 protein: CASSKGAGLFSNQPQHF
CDR3 DNA: TGTGCCAGCAGCAAAGGGGCGGGCCTCTTTAGCAATCAGCCCCAGCATTTT
D gene: -
V gene: TRBV21-1
J gene: TRBJ1-5
clone size: few

CDR3 protein: CASSLPGVGTQYF
CDR3 DNA: TGTGCCAGCAGCTTGCCAGGGGTAGGTACGCAGTATTTT
D gene: -
V gene: TRBV7-2
J gene: TRBJ2-3
clone size: -

CDR3 protein: CSASSGRVNQPQHF
CDR3 DNA: TGCAGTGCTAGCTCCGGCAGGGTCAATCAGCCCCAGCATTTT
D gene: -
V gene: TRBV20-1
J gene: TRBJ1-5
clone size: many

CDR3 protein: CATTTRRGGGYEQYF
CDR3 DNA: TGTGCCACCACTACAAGGCGGGGGGGCGGGTACGAGCAGTACTTC
D gene: TRBD2
V gene: TRBV27
J gene: TRBJ2-7
clone size: many

CDR3 protein: CASRGSSGATDTQYF
CDR3 DNA: TGCGCCAGCAGGGGCTCTAGCGGGGCCACAGATACGCAGTATTTT
D gene: TRBD2
V gene: TRBV5-1
J gene: TRBJ2-3
clone size: many

CDR3 protein: CATSDADRENFGGHETQYF
CDR3 DNA: TGTGCCACCTCAGATGCGGACAGGGAAAACTTCGGAGGCCACGAGACCCAGTACTTC
D gene: TRBD1
V gene: TRBV15
J gene: TRBJ2-5
clone size: many

CDR3 protein: CASSSTGRGGVRGYTF
CDR3 DNA: TGTGCCAGCAGTTCAACAGGGAGGGGGGGAGTGCGGGGCTACACCTTC
D gene: -
V gene: TRBV6-6
J gene: TRBJ1-2
clone size: few

CDR3 protein: CASRTQGYQPQHF
CDR3 DNA: TGTGCCAGCAGGACACAGGGGTACCAGCCCCAGCATTTT
D gene: TRBD1
V gene: TRBV6-1
J gene: TRBJ1-5
clone size: few

CDR3 protein: CSVSGGRGNTQYF
CDR3 DNA: TGCAGCGTCTCGGGGGGGAGGGGCAATACGCAGTATTTT
D gene: TRBD2
V gene: TRBV29-1
J gene: TRBJ2-3
clone size: many

CDR3 protein: CSVASNGTDTQYF
CDR3 DNA: TGCAGCGTTGCAAGTAACGGCACAGATACGCAGTATTTT
D gene: -
V gene: TRBV29-1
J gene: TRBJ2-3
clone size: -

CDR3 protein: CASSLKSGETQYF
CDR3 DNA: TGTGCCAGCAGCTTAAAATCGGGAGAGACCCAGTACTTC
D gene: -
V gene: TRBV7-9
J gene: TRBJ2-5
clone size: many

CDR3 protein: CASSQDLAGGTNEQFF
CDR3 DNA: TGTGCCAGCAGCCAGGATTTAGCGGGGGGTACAAATGAGCAGTTCTTC
D gene: TRBD2
V gene: TRBV7-2
J gene: TRBJ2-1
clone size: many

CDR3 protein: CASSYPRDPSYNEQFF
CDR3 DNA: TGTGCCAGCAGTTACCCCCGAGACCCGAGCTACAATGAGCAGTTCTTC
D gene: -
V gene: TRBV6-5
J gene: TRBJ2-1
clone size: many

CDR3 protein: CSPYPTDSMNTEAFF
CDR3 DNA: TGCAGCCCGTACCCCACGGATTCTATGAACACTGAAGCTTTCTTT
D gene: -
V gene: TRBV29-1
J gene: TRBJ1-1
clone size: -

CDR3 protein: CASSLAGQAYYGYTF
CDR3 DNA: TGTGCCAGCAGCCTAGCGGGACAGGCATACTATGGCTACACCTTC
D gene: TRBD1
V gene: TRBV7-2
J gene: TRBJ1-2
clone size: -

CDR3 protein: CASSSRARDDGYTF
CDR3 DNA: TGTGCCAGCAGTTCACGGGCTCGGGACGATGGCTACACCTTC
D gene: -
V gene: TRBV7-9
J gene: TRBJ1-2
clone size: many

CDR3 protein: CASSKDRRPFDSGANVLTF
CDR3 DNA: TGTGCCAGCAGTAAGGACAGGCGACCTTTCGACTCTGGGGCCAACGTCCTGACTTTC
D gene: TRBD1
V gene: TRBV27
J gene: TRBJ2-6
clone size: many

CDR3 protein: CAWSAGPYEQYF
CDR3 DNA: TGTGCCTGGAGTGCGGGACCCTACGAGCAGTACTTC
D gene: -
V gene: TRBV30
J gene: TRBJ2-7
clone size: many

CDR3 protein: CSAALVQGVTEAFF
CDR3 DNA: TGCAGTGCAGCCCTAGTACAGGGGGTAACTGAAGCTTTCTTT
D gene: TRBD1
V gene: TRBV20-1
J gene: TRBJ1-1
clone size: many

CDR3 protein: CASTPAGVGTGELFF
CDR3 DNA: TGTGCCAGCACCCCGGCGGGGGTGGGCACCGGGGAGCTGTTTTTT
D gene: TRBD2
V gene: TRBV12-3/TRBV12-4
J gene: TRBJ2-2
clone size: -

CDR3 protein: CASSRGAGGAWNEQYF
CDR3 DNA: TGTGCCAGCAGCCGGGGGGCGGGGGGGGCCTGGAATGAGCAGTACTTC
D gene: TRBD2
V gene: TRBV5-4
J gene: TRBJ2-5
clone size: -

CDR3 protein: CASSSAGGRLNEQFF
CDR3 DNA: TGTGCCAGCAGCTCAGCGGGGGGCCGACTCAATGAGCAGTTCTTC
D gene: TRBD2
V gene: TRBV7-2
J gene: TRBJ2-1
clone size: -

CDR3 protein: CASSSGFKQYF
CDR3 DNA: TGTGCCAGCAGTTCGGGCTTTAAGCAGTACTTC
D gene: -
V gene: TRBV12-3/TRBV12-4
J gene: TRBJ2-4
clone size: once

CDR3 protein: CASSTRSSNQPQHF
CDR3 DNA: TGTGCCAGCAGCACCAGAAGTAGCAATCAGCCCCAGCATTTT
D gene: -
V gene: TRBV27
J gene: TRBJ1-5
clone size: many

CDR3 protein: CTSSHFPGQRQETQYF
CDR3 DNA: TGTACCAGCAGTCACTTTCCGGGACAACGACAAGAGACCCAGTACTTC
D gene: -
V gene: TRBV25-1
J gene: TRBJ2-5
clone size: -

CDR3 protein: CASSLGWGGAPTGGGYTF
CDR3 DNA: TGTGCCAGCAGCTTAGGGTGGGGAGGGGCTCCCACTGGGGGGGGCTACACCTTC
D gene: -
V gene: TRBV7-2
J gene: TRBJ1-2
clone size: -

CDR3 protein: CASTITGYGNNSPLHF
CDR3 DNA: TGTGCCAGCACTATCACAGGGTACGGGAATAATTCACCCCTCCACTTT
D gene: -
V gene: TRBV27
J gene: TRBJ1-6
clone size: many

CDR3 protein: CASRSSYGDTQYF
CDR3 DNA: TGTGCCAGCAGGTCCTCCTACGGAGATACGCAGTATTTT
D gene: -
V gene: TRBV6-5
J gene: TRBJ2-3
clone size: few

CDR3 protein: CASSLSGRWRGSSYEQYF
CDR3 DNA: TGTGCCAGCAGTTTATCGGGACGTTGGCGGGGGAGCTCCTACGAGCAGTACTTC
D gene: TRBD2
V gene: TRBV27
J gene: TRBJ2-7
clone size: many

CDR3 protein: CSVRPEGVPNTGELFF
CDR3 DNA: TGCAGCGTTCGCCCGGAAGGGGTCCCCAACACCGGGGAGCTGTTTTTT
D gene: -
V gene: TRBV29-1
J gene: TRBJ2-2
clone size: -

CDR3 protein: CASSLGGVADTQYF
CDR3 DNA: TGCGCCAGCAGCTTGGGAGGGGTCGCAGATACGCAGTATTTT
D gene: -
V gene: TRBV5-1
J gene: TRBJ2-3
clone size: -

CDR3 protein: CASSQERLGHNEQFF
CDR3 DNA: TGTGCCAGCAGCCAAGAGAGACTAGGACACAATGAGCAGTTCTTC
D gene: -
V gene: TRBV4-2
J gene: TRBJ2-1
clone size: many

CDR3 protein: CASSLEVGRDTF
CDR3 DNA: TGTGCCAGCAGCTTAGAAGTGGGGCGTGACACCTTC
D gene: -
V gene: TRBV7-2
J gene: TRBJ1-2
clone size: many

CDR3 protein: CASSSRGGAWVYEQYF
CDR3 DNA: TGTGCCAGCAGTTCCCGCGGGGGGGCCTGGGTCTACGAGCAGTACTTC
D gene: TRBD2
V gene: TRBV27
J gene: TRBJ2-7
clone size: many

CDR3 protein: CSVDGQDQGGYTF
CDR3 DNA: TGCAGCGTGGACGGCCAGGACCAAGGGGGCTACACCTTC
D gene: -
V gene: TRBV29-1
J gene: TRBJ1-2
clone size: many